The TCR beta chain described here comes from a study of blood T cell repertoires in COVID-19. Across the whole study: Samples representing acute and convalescent COVID-19 were sourced from the United States, Italy and Spain.

This clone has more than one count but fewer than ten. Sequencing used immunoSEQ multiplex PCR; TCRdb keeps in-frame clones, though not all of them. The sample records 150,000 to 200,000 clones, 65% to 80% being singletons. The sequence derives from a man aged 55-75 years with acute or convalescent COVID-19. The sample was peripheral blood.

The CDR3 region has the DNA TGTGCCAGCAGCTTCCCTAGGGGGGGGAGCTCCTACAATGAGCAGTTCTTC. Its protein product is CASSFPRGGSSYNEQFF. The chain uses TRBV5-5 and TRBJ2-1; possible D gene TRBD2, 7 bases. Germline CDR1 is SGHKS and CDR2 is YYEKEE (reference sequence). V was trimmed by 2 bases and J by 0 bases, leaving 15 bases between them. The CDR3 is 17 amino acids.